The T cell receptor (beta chain) under discussion was sequenced for a study of neoadjuvant anti-PD-1 for oral cavity cancer. Study outcomes and limitations: Non-responders to neoadjuvant nivolumab had significantly more clonal PBMC T cells than responders.

A remark on this clone: The antigen is unknown.

Data came from immunoSEQ multiplex PCR; TCRdb stores just in-frame clones and leaves some out. Of over 11,000 clones listed, over 55% are singletons. Patients were newly diagnosed with stage II-IVA oral cavity squamous cell carcinoma without prior systemic or radiation treatment. The source is a person aged 35 to 85 with oral cavity squamous cell carcinoma. The input for sequencing was PBMCs, taken before nivolumab (anti-PD-1) treatment.

The DNA for the CDR3 is TGTGCCAGCAGTGAGGCACGGCCGTACCAAGAGACCCAGTACTTC. This sequence encodes CASSEARPYQETQYF. The rearrangement links TRBV2 to TRBJ2-5; D unclear. The CDR3 loop spans 15 amino acids. CDR1 is SNHLY and CDR2 is FYNNEI in the germline V gene. V lost 3 bases and J 0 bases, leaving 11 bases between the germline ends.